The entry below gives a single TCR beta chain sequence along with its context. The antigen remains unidentified. This specimen belongs to a study of blood T cells in healthy people across ages. There were healthy Caucasian individuals from Russia, aged roughly 6 to 100, serving as donors. Findings and limits, study-wide: The unknown donor CMV status may have confounded expanded clonotype changes.

The germline V and J ends were trimmed by 5 bases and 6 bases, with 7 bases remaining between them. CDR3 size: 11 residues. From germline, CDR1 is MNHEY and CDR2 SVGEGT. The second PCR ran about 6 to 12 cycles with a sample-barcoded 5' primer and J-beta primers. TCRdb re-called the 5' RACE reads with MiXCR, one entry per CDR3 protein. Of some 1,500,000 distinct CDR3 sequences in the sample, roughly 43% were seen once. V is TRBV6-2 or TRBV6-3 and J is TRBJ1-1; D gene ambiguous. Specimen: blood. The TCR originated in a woman younger than 30 in good health. Written as DNA, the CDR3 is TGTGCCAGCAGTAAAATTTCTGAAGCTTTCTTT. Translated: CASSKISEAFF.